A selection of T cell receptor beta chains follows, all from one sample in a study of cytomegalovirus exposure and HLA in healthy donors. The data were produced by immunoSEQ multiplex PCR, yet TCRdb's version contains in-frame clones alone and is incomplete. The sample carries about 200,000 clones, around three quarters recorded once. The sequenced sample was PBMCs. All receptors derive from a woman in her twenties or thirties in good health and CMV-seronegative. The CDR3 runs from the conserved cysteine through the conserved F or W. A D gene is named only where the DNA matches it firmly. Some rows mark clone size as missing; the rest say once, few, many or name a class of expanded clone.

cdr3_nt cdr3_aa j_call v_call d_call clone_size
TGTGCCAGCAGCGGAAACCTAGGGGTTGGCTACACCTTC CASSGNLGVGYTF TRBJ1-2 TRBV9 . .
TGTGCCAGCAGCGTAGAGGGGGTGAGTGGCTACACCTTC CASSVEGVSGYTF TRBJ1-2 TRBV9 . few
TGTGCCAGCAGTTTATACAGGGGAGAGACCCAGTACTTC CASSLYRGETQYF TRBJ2-5 TRBV7-3 TRBD1 .
TGTGCCAGCAGTCTACAGGGGGCCTACGAGCAGTACTTC CASSLQGAYEQYF TRBJ2-7 TRBV2 TRBD1 once
TGTGCCAGCAGCTTAGCGAGCAGGGGGCTGATCGAGCAGTACTTC CASSLASRGLIEQYF TRBJ2-7 TRBV7-8 TRBD1 .
TGTGCCACCACAAATGGGGGGACAGGAGCCTACGAGCAGTACTTC CATTNGGTGAYEQYF TRBJ2-7 TRBV15 TRBD1 .
TGTGCCAGCAGCTGGGGACTAGGAGAGACCCAGTACTTC CASSWGLGETQYF TRBJ2-5 TRBV7-2 TRBD2 few
TGTGCCAGCCCTAGCGGGATATACACCGGGGAGCTGTTTTTT CASPSGIYTGELFF TRBJ2-2 TRBV11-2 TRBD2 .
TGTGCCAGTAGTATCCGACCCTCGGGCACCATATATTTT CASSIRPSGTIYF TRBJ1-3 TRBV19 . .
TGTGCCAGCAGCCCTGAAGCCAGGGGGACCTCTGGGGCCAACGTCCTGACTTTC CASSPEARGTSGANVLTF TRBJ2-6 TRBV7-9 TRBD1 .
TGTGCCAGTAGGAGGGGAGGCTATGGCTACACCTTC CASRRGGYGYTF TRBJ1-2 TRBV19 . .
TGTGCCAGCAGCGTTGACAGGTCGGCACCCCTCCACTTT CASSVDRSAPLHF TRBJ1-6 TRBV5-6 . few
TGCGCCAGCAGCCCCCGGACTAGCGGGGGCTCATCCTACGAGCAGTACTTC CASSPRTSGGSSYEQYF TRBJ2-7 TRBV5-1 TRBD2 many
TGTGCCAGCAGCTTTAGACAGCGGGAGAACAATGAGCAGTTCTTC CASSFRQRENNEQFF TRBJ2-1 TRBV11-2 TRBD2 .
TGTGCCAGCAACCCATTCTGGGAGGCCCCCTACAATGAGCAGTTCTTC CASNPFWEAPYNEQFF TRBJ2-1 TRBV9 . .
TGCGCCAGCAGCTTGACAGGGCCCAATCAGCCCCAGCATTTT CASSLTGPNQPQHF TRBJ1-5 TRBV5-1 . .
TGCGCCAGCAGCTTAACGACAGGGCCCACCGGGGAGCTGTTTTTT CASSLTTGPTGELFF TRBJ2-2 TRBV5-1 TRBD1 .
TGTGCCATCAGTCCGGGACAGGGGACTCACGAGCAGTACTTC CAISPGQGTHEQYF TRBJ2-7 TRBV10-3 TRBD1 few
TGTGCCAGCAGCGACTACAGGGGCGACCTAAGGAATACGCAGTATTTT CASSDYRGDLRNTQYF TRBJ2-3 TRBV9 TRBD1 few
TGTGCCAGCAGTGGTCGACTAGCGGGAGGCCTCAATGAGCAGTTCTTC CASSGRLAGGLNEQFF TRBJ2-1 TRBV25-1 TRBD2 .
TGTGCCAGTGACAGGGGGGGGGCTTTCTTT CASDRGGAFF TRBJ1-1 TRBV6-1 TRBD1 .
TGCGCCAGCAGCCAGTCGCTCTCACAGGCTAACTATGGCTACACCTTC CASSQSLSQANYGYTF TRBJ1-2 TRBV4-1 . once
TGTGCCAGCGGGACAGGGGGGACTGGGGCCAACGTCCTGACTTTC CASGTGGTGANVLTF TRBJ2-6 TRBV5-4 TRBD1 .
TGTGCCAGCAGCGTCGAGGGGGCGAGGGGAGAGACCCAGTACTTC CASSVEGARGETQYF TRBJ2-5 TRBV9 TRBD1 once
TGTGCCAGCAGTTCGGGACTAGCGGGACACTACAATGAGCAGTTCTTC CASSSGLAGHYNEQFF TRBJ2-1 TRBV27 TRBD2 .
TGTGCCAGCAGCCCGACAGGTCAGGGAGGGGAAAAACTGTTTTTT CASSPTGQGGEKLFF TRBJ1-4 TRBV7-2 . .
TGTGCCAGCAGCTGGCCCAGGGACTCTGGGGCCAACGTCCTGACTTTC CASSWPRDSGANVLTF TRBJ2-6 TRBV5-6 . .
TGCGCCAGCAGCTTTACAGGTCTTAGCAATCAGCCCCAGCATTTT CASSFTGLSNQPQHF TRBJ1-5 TRBV5-1 . .
TGTGCCTGGAGGCCCCTAAATACGGGAGTTTTCACCTTGTTCTTC CAWRPLNTGVFTLFF TRBJ2-1 TRBV30 . .
TGCACCAGAAGGATGGACCCGGGGGACACAGATACGCAGTATTTT CTRRMDPGDTDTQYF TRBJ2-3 TRBV1 . .
TGTGCCAGCAGCCAAGGAAGAGGCAGGGTAGGGGAAGAGACCCAGTACTTC CASSQGRGRVGEETQYF TRBJ2-5 TRBV5-4 . .
TGTGCCAGCAGGCAGGGAGGGCAGCAGAATCAGCCCCAGCATTTT CASRQGGQQNQPQHF TRBJ1-5 TRBV6-1 . few
TGTGCCAGCAGCGTGACTGGTCTTTCTGGAAACACCATATATTTT CASSVTGLSGNTIYF TRBJ1-3 TRBV9 . once
TGTGCCAGCAGCTTCGCGAATGAGCAGTTCTTC CASSFANEQFF TRBJ2-1 TRBV7-9 . .
TGTGCCATCAGTTCCCTCGGAAGCGGGGGGTCCAATGAGCAGTTCTTC CAISSLGSGGSNEQFF TRBJ2-1 TRBV10-3 TRBD2 .
TGTGCCAGCAGCTTAGCGACAGGGCCTCCGGAGACCCAGTACTTC CASSLATGPPETQYF TRBJ2-5 TRBV11-2 TRBD1 .
TGTGCCAGCAGCTTCTCCCACCACAGCGGGGAATATGAGCAGTTCTTC CASSFSHHSGEYEQFF TRBJ2-1 TRBV7-9 TRBD2 .
TGTGCCAGCAGGGCCCCCGGACAACATTCACCCCTCCACTTT CASRAPGQHSPLHF TRBJ1-6 TRBV2 . .
TGCGCCAGCAGCTGGGGAGGACGGATGAGCTCCTACGAGCAGTACTTC CASSWGGRMSSYEQYF TRBJ2-7 TRBV5-1 . .
TGTGCCAGCAGCACCGGGACAGGGACCTTAGAAAAACTGTTTTTT CASSTGTGTLEKLFF TRBJ1-4 TRBV5-6 TRBD1 few
TGTGCCAGCAGCTTACACAGCCAGATCTTTGGAGCTTTCTTT CASSLHSQIFGAFF TRBJ1-1 TRBV7-2 . .
TGTGCCAGCAGCCCCCCTATGTGGTTCCAAGTGCTGGGACAGGGGGAACCAAAAGCTTTCTTT CASSPPMWFQVLGQGEPKAFF TRBJ1-1 TRBV7-8 TRBD1 .
TGTGCCAGCAGCTTAGGCCCCGGGACAGGTTACGAGCAGTACTTC CASSLGPGTGYEQYF TRBJ2-7 TRBV7-3 TRBD1 few
TGTGCCAGCAGCCAACCACAGGGGGCGGTGGCAGATACGCAGTATTTT CASSQPQGAVADTQYF TRBJ2-3 TRBV4-2 TRBD1 few
TGCAGCGTATCTGTACAAGAGACCCAGTACTTC CSVSVQETQYF TRBJ2-5 TRBV29-1 . once
TGTGCCAGCTCCCTTGTTACAGATACGCAGTATTTT CASSLVTDTQYF TRBJ2-3 TRBV2 . few
TGTGCCGCGCGAGGGGGACAGGGGGTATTATCCGGGGAGCTGTTTTTT CAARGGQGVLSGELFF TRBJ2-2 TRBV11-1 TRBD1 .
TGTGCCAGCTCACCACGAGAAGCAGATACGCAGTATTTT CASSPREADTQYF TRBJ2-3 TRBV18 . .
TGTGCCAGCAGGGCCCCTGATTACGAGCAGTACTTC CASRAPDYEQYF TRBJ2-7 TRBV27 . .
TGTGCCAGCAGCGATCCCGGGACACATCTCACCGGGGAGCTGTTTTTT CASSDPGTHLTGELFF TRBJ2-2 TRBV7-9 . .
TGTGCCAGCAGCCCCACCTCCGGGGAAGAAGCTTTCTTT CASSPTSGEEAFF TRBJ1-1 TRBV4-2 . .
TGTGCCAGCAGCTCCACTAGCGGGGGCCTATTCAACCTCGATGAGCAGTTCTTC CASSSTSGGLFNLDEQFF TRBJ2-1 TRBV7-9 TRBD2 .
TGTGCCAGCAGCGTAGTACAGGGATGGGGTACTGAAGCTTTCTTT CASSVVQGWGTEAFF TRBJ1-1 TRBV9 . .
TGTGCCAGCAGTTACTCGGGCTGGGGGCAGGACTATGGCTACACCTTC CASSYSGWGQDYGYTF TRBJ1-2 TRBV6-5 . once
TGCGCCAGCAGCTTTGACAGGTCCACACAAAATGAAAAACTGTTTTTT CASSFDRSTQNEKLFF TRBJ1-4 TRBV5-1 . .
TGTGCCAGCAGCTCAAACCTCGGGACAGGCTCGTATTTT CASSSNLGTGSYF TRBJ2-3 TRBV7-6 TRBD1 .
TGTGCCAGCAGTTACTCCGGGGGTCCCAGCTCCTACGAGCAGTACTTC CASSYSGGPSSYEQYF TRBJ2-7 TRBV6-5 . .
TGTGCCAGTAGCCCAACAGGGTGGGGCACAGATACGCAGTATTTT CASSPTGWGTDTQYF TRBJ2-3 TRBV19 . .
TGTGCCAGCAGCCCCTGGGGGGGCGCCCATACCGGGGAGCAGTACTTC CASSPWGGAHTGEQYF TRBJ2-7 TRBV11-3 . .
TGTGCCAGCAGCGTAGCTGGAGGGAATTACAATGAGCAGTTCTTC CASSVAGGNYNEQFF TRBJ2-1 TRBV9 . few